The T cell receptor beta chain described here comes from a study of CD8 T cells in ankylosing spondylitis. Study-level points and caveats: A motif of eight highly homologous TCR beta variants was seen as apparently characteristic of ankylosing spondylitis blood. Disease-linked clones were CD8+ and relatively rare in peripheral blood. Clones linked to disease were reported to show significant enrichment in matched ankylosing spondylitis synovial fluid.

Library preparation for TCR beta used quantitative 5'-RACE with molecular barcodes. Via MiXCR, TCRdb re-called the 5' RACE reads, giving one row per CDR3 protein. The sample yields over 450,000 distinct CDR3 sequences, more than 9.5% seen once. On this clonotype itself: Its antigen is undetermined.

What was sequenced was blood, either unsorted or a sorted T cell fraction (not recorded which). This clonotype was obtained from a male donor with ankylosing spondylitis.

The CDR3 DNA is TGCGCCAGCAGCCAAGAGGTGCAGGGGCGCAATGGCTACACCTTC. It codes for CASSQEVQGRNGYTF. The chain carries TRBV4-1 and TRBJ1-2, with D perhaps matching TRBD1 (6 bases). Germline V gene lookup returns CDR1 MGHRA and CDR2 YSYEKL. The CDR3 extends over 15 amino acids. The V and J ends lost 0 bases and 6 bases respectively, with 14 bases between them.